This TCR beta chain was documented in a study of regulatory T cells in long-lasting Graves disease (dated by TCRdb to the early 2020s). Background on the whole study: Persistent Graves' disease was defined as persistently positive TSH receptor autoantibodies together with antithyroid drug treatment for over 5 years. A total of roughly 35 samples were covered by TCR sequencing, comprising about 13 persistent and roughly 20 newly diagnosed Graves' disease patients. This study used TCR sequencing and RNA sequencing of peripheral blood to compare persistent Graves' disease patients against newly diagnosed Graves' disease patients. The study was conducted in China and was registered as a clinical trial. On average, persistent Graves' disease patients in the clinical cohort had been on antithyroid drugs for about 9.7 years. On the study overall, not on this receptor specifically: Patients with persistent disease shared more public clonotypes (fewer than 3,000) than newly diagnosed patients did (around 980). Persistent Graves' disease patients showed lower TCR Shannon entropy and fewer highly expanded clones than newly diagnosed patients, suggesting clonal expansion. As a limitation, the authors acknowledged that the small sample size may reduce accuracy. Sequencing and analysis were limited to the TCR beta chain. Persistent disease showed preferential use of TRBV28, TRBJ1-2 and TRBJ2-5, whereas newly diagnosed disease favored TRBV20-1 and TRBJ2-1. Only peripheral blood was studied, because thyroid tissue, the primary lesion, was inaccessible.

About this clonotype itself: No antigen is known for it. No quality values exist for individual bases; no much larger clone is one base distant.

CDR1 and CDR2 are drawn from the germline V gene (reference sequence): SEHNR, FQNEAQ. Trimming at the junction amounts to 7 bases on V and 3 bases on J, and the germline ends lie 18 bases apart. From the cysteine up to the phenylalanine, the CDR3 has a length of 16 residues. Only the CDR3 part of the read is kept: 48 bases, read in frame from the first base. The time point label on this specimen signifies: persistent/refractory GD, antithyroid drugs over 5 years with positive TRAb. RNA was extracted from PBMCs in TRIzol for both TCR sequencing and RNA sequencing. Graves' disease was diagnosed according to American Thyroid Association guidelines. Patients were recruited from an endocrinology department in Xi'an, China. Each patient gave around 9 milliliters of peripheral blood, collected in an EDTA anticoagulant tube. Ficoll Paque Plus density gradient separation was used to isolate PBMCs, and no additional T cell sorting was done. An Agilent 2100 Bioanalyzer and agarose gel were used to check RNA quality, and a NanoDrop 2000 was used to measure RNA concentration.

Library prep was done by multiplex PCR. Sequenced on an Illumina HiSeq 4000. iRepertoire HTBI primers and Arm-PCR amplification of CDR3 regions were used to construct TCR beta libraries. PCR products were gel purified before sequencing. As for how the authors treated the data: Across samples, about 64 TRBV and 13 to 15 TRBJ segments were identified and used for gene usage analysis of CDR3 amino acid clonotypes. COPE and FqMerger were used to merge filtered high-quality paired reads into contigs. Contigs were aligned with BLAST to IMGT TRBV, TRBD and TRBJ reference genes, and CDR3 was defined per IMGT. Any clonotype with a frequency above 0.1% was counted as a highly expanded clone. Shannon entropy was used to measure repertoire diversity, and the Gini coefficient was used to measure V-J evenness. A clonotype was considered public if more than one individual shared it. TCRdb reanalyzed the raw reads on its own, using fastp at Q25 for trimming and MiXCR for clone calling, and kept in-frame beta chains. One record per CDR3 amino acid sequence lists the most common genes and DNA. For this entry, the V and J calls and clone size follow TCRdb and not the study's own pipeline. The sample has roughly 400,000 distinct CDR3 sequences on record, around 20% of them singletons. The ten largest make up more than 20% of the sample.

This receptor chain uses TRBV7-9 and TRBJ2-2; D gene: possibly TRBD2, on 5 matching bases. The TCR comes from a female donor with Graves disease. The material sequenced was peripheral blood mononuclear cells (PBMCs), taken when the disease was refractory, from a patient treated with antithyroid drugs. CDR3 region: CASTRGIASDTGELFF. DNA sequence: TGTGCCAGCACCCGAGGCATAGCGTCGGACACCGGGGAGCTGTTTTTT.